The 27 T cell receptor beta chains below were found in one sample sequenced in a study of memory CD4+ T cells and cytomegalovirus serostatus. Profiled with immunoSEQ multiplex PCR; TCRdb holds only in-frame clones, not every one. Of under 55,000 clones in the sample, around 88% are singletons; the top ten hold 1.5% to 2.5%. The sort gate was single viable CD3+CD4+CD8-CD45RO+ cells for memory CD4+ T cells. Sequenced: memory CD4+ T cells from blood. These receptors all come from an adult in good health and CMV-seropositive.

V usage is TRBV27 and J usage is TRBJ2-7; TRBD1 aligns across 8 bases. From germline, CDR1 is MNHEY and CDR2 SMNVEV (reference sequence). The CDR3 is 13 residues long. The V segment lost 6 bases and the J segment 2 bases; nucleotides outside the gene matches: 3. CDR3 protein: CASRRQGPYEQYF. CDR3 nucleotides: TGTGCCAGCAGGCGACAGGGGCCCTACGAGCAGTACTTC.

This chain connects TRBV30 to TRBJ2-1; 7 nucleotides line up with TRBD1. CDR1 and CDR2 (germline): GTSNPN, SVGIG (reference sequence). This CDR3 contains 15 residues. Losses at the gene ends were 0 bases for V and 6 bases for J; bases not matched to a gene: 8. CDR3 nucleotides: TGTGCCTGGAGTGTAGCCAGGGGGTTTTTCAATGAGCAGTTCTTC. Amino acid sequence: CAWSVARGFFNEQFF.

This sequence joins TRBV7-9 and TRBJ2-5; 7 bases match TRBD2. The germline V gene encodes CDR1 SEHNR and CDR2 FQNEAQ (reference sequence). The CDR3 is made up of 15 amino acids. V shed 1 base and J 4 bases; nucleotides not matched to a gene: 6. The CDR3 bases are TGTGCCAGCAGCTTAGGAGCGGGGCTGCGAGAGACCCAGTACTTC. Amino acids: CASSLGAGLRETQYF.

The chain links TRBV19 to TRBJ1-2; 9 bases align to TRBD1. Trimming cost V 7 bases and J 5 bases; bases outside gene matches: 11. The CDR3 consists of 15 residues. The germline V gene encodes CDR1 LNHDA and CDR2 SQIVND (reference sequence). The CDR3 protein is CASNPGGQGTYGYTF. In nucleotides, the CDR3 is TGTGCCAGTAATCCCGGCGGACAGGGGACGTATGGCTACACCTTC.

The CDR3 reads CASSRKDGNQPQHF. The CDR3 DNA follows: TGTGCCAGCAGCCGCAAAGACGGCAATCAGCCCCAGCATTTT. The V gene is TRBV6-5, the J gene TRBJ1-5; D is undetermined. The CDR3 covers 14 residues. V dropped 6 bases and J dropped 2 bases, with 11 bases sitting between them. Germline-derived CDR1 and CDR2 are MNHEY and SVGAGI.

The gene calls are TRBV4-2 and TRBJ2-3; weak D call: TRBD1 (6 bases). Trimming shortened V by 4 bases and J by 3 bases, and 17 bases separated the two germline ends. The CDR3 has 16 amino acids. CDR1 and CDR2 from the germline V gene are LGHNA and YNFKEQ. The CDR3 reads CASSPLQGMWTDTQYF. In DNA form, the CDR3 reads TGTGCCAGCAGCCCCCTACAGGGTATGTGGACAGATACGCAGTATTTT.

The rearrangement links TRBV6-5 to TRBJ1-6, with D possibly matching TRBD1 (6 bases). CDR1 and CDR2 from the germline V gene are MNHEY and SVGAGI. The CDR3 loop spans 15 amino acids. The V end lost 3 bases, the J end lost 5 bases, and 11 bases lay between the germline ends. CDR3: CASSYTGIHNSPLHF. The CDR3 coding sequence is TGTGCCAGCAGTTATACAGGGATCCATAATTCACCCCTCCACTTT.

The CDR3 DNA is TGCGCCAGCGGAGGGGGGGCCGGTGCAAAAGCTTTCTTT. Its protein is CASGGGAGAKAFF. The V call is TRBV5-1, the J call TRBJ1-1, with a possible D match to TRBD1 (6 bases). V was shortened by 7 bases and J by 9 bases, with 19 bases between the two germline ends. The CDR3 has 13 residues. Per the germline V gene, CDR1 is SGHRS and CDR2 is YFSETQ.

The rearrangement uses TRBV29-1 and TRBJ2-1, with D tentatively TRBD1 or TRBD2 (5 bases each). CDR3 length equals 13 residues. Trimming shortened V by 7 bases and J by 5 bases, and 15 bases separated the two germline ends. Germline V gene sequence: CDR1 SQVTM, CDR2 ANQGSEA. In nucleotides, the CDR3 is TGCAGCGGGGCGAGGGGAACCCACAATGAGCAGTTCTTC. Its translation is CSGARGTHNEQFF.

This chain connects TRBV4-1 to TRBJ2-7; 7 positions match TRBD1. Germline loops: CDR1 MGHRA, CDR2 YSYEKL. With 2 bases clipped from V and 6 bases from J, the junction kept 16 bases outside the gene matches. The CDR3 is 17 amino acids. The CDR3 sequence: CASSQWPGQRILGEQYF. DNA for the CDR3: TGCGCCAGCAGCCAATGGCCGGGACAGAGGATTCTGGGCGAGCAGTACTTC.

This chain joins TRBV7-2 and TRBJ2-3, with D maybe TRBD1 (5 bases). The V gene's germline CDR1 is SGHTA and CDR2 FQGNSA. This CDR3 is 14 amino acids long. V was pared by 2 bases and J by 4 bases, with 10 bases between. The CDR3 region is CASSLQGYADTQYF. The CDR3 DNA follows: TGTGCCAGCAGCTTACAGGGATACGCAGATACGCAGTATTTT.

The chain is built from TRBV4-1 and TRBJ1-5; possible D gene TRBD1, 6 bases. This CDR3 is 14 amino acids long. Looked up from germline, CDR1 is MGHRA and CDR2 is YSYEKL. With 0 bases removed from V and 7 bases from J, the gap between germline ends came to 10 bases. This chain's CDR3 is CASSQDRGRQPQHF. CDR3 sequence (DNA): TGCGCCAGCAGCCAAGACAGGGGTAGGCAGCCCCAGCATTTT.

V gene TRBV11-2 combines with J gene TRBJ1-1; possibly TRBD1 for D (5 bases). The V end was cut by 0 bases, the J end by 11 bases, with 13 bases between. Germline V gene lookup returns CDR1 SGHAT and CDR2 FQNNGV. This CDR3 has 13 residues. DNA for the CDR3: TGTGCCAGCAGCTTAGATCAGGGCAGGGTGGCTTTCTTT. Translated, it gives CASSLDQGRVAFF.

This sequence joins TRBV7-2 and TRBJ1-2, with D tentatively TRBD1 (6 bases). The V end was cut by 4 bases, the J end by 4 bases, with 10 bases between. There are 13 residues in the CDR3. Per the germline V gene, CDR1 is SGHTA and CDR2 is FQGNSA. Written as DNA, the CDR3 is TGTGCCAGCAGCTCAGGACAGTTCTATGGCTACACCTTC. It codes for CASSSGQFYGYTF.

This clone was observed a single time. The chain recombines TRBV13 with TRBJ2-7; D remains unclear. CDR1 is PRHDT and CDR2 is FYEKMQ in the germline V gene (reference sequence). CDR3 length: 13 amino acids. V lost 3 bases and J 5 bases, leaving 11 bases between the germline ends. The CDR3 sequence is CASSFRVAHEQYF. The DNA for the CDR3 is TGTGCCAGCAGCTTCCGGGTAGCCCACGAGCAGTACTTC.

This clone has a handful of counts. Other nucleotide sequences in the sample specify the same CDR3. The V and J genes are TRBV4-2 and TRBJ1-5; D gene uncertain. Germline CDR1 is LGHNA and CDR2 is YNFKEQ. This CDR3 has 13 amino acids. The ends were cut back, 1 base at V and 0 bases at J, with 1 base in the middle. CDR3 sequence reads: CASSQGSNQPQHF. CDR3 nucleotides: TGTGCCAGCAGCCAAGGTAGCAATCAGCCCCAGCATTTT.

The chain couples TRBV11-1 to TRBJ1-1; D possibly corresponds to TRBD1 (6 bases). The V and J ends lost 6 bases and 0 bases respectively, with 11 bases between them. This CDR3 has 14 residues. Germline V lookup: CDR1 SGHAT, CDR2 FQDESV (reference sequence). The CDR3 sequence is CASRTRGVNTEAFF. In nucleotides, the CDR3 is TGTGCCAGCAGGACTAGGGGGGTGAACACTGAAGCTTTCTTT.

CDR3 residues: CASSLVRFSYNEQFF. The CDR3 nucleotides are TGCGCCAGCAGCTTGGTTCGGTTCTCCTACAATGAGCAGTTCTTC. The chain carries TRBV5-1 and TRBJ2-1; D gene unclear. Per germline, CDR1 SGHRS and CDR2 YFSETQ. This CDR3 is 15 amino acids long. With 0 bases removed from V and 0 bases from J, the gap between germline ends came to 7 bases.

The chain combines TRBV5-4 with TRBJ2-3; TRBD2 matches 12 bases. The germline gives CDR1 SGHNT, CDR2 YYREEE (reference sequence). CDR3 size: 16 residues. V was pared by 4 bases and J by 2 bases, with 5 bases of the junction left unmatched. The CDR3 loop reads CASSRWTSGTTDTQYF. CDR3 sequence (DNA): TGTGCCAGCAGCCGCTGGACTAGCGGGACCACAGATACGCAGTATTTT.

The gene calls are TRBV5-6 and TRBJ2-7; TRBD1 is a possible D gene (6 bases). From germline, CDR1 is SGHDT and CDR2 YYEEEE. The CDR3 contains 12 residues. Trimming removed 4 bases from V and 2 bases from J, with 7 bases in between. The CDR3 DNA reads TGTGCCAGCAGCCGGACAGCCTACGAGCAGTACTTC. Translating gives CASSRTAYEQYF.

The chain links TRBV6-5 to TRBJ2-7, with TRBD1 matching 7 bases. With 2 bases clipped from V and 0 bases from J, the junction kept 1 base outside the gene matches. Germline V lookup: CDR1 MNHEY, CDR2 SVGAGI. This CDR3 is 14 amino acids long. The CDR3 nucleotides read TGTGCCAGCAGTTACGGGGACAGCTCCTACGAGCAGTACTTC. This codes for CASSYGDSSYEQYF.

This rearrangement joins TRBV15 to TRBJ2-5; possibly TRBD2 for D (5 bases). Trimming cost V 0 bases and J 1 base, with 12 bases left between them. The germline gives CDR1 LNHNV, CDR2 YYDKDF (reference sequence). The CDR3 length is 16 residues. CDR3 sequence reads: CATSRDLSGSQETQYF. CDR3 sequence (DNA): TGTGCCACCAGCAGAGATCTATCGGGGTCCCAAGAGACCCAGTACTTC.

V usage is TRBV29-1 and J usage is TRBJ1-2; possibly TRBD1 for D (5 bases). From germline, CDR1 is SQVTM and CDR2 ANQGSEA. This CDR3 contains 12 residues. Trimming took 2 bases from V and 6 from J, leaving 10 bases between them. The CDR3, as DNA: TGCAGCGTTGAATGGGGCTTCGATGGCTACACCTTC. It yields the protein CSVEWGFDGYTF.

The rearrangement joins TRBV6-1 to TRBJ2-7; D might be TRBD2 (6 bases). Germline CDR1 is MNHNS and CDR2 is SASEGT. This CDR3 has 15 residues. The germline V and J ends were trimmed by 2 bases and 6 bases, with 17 bases remaining between them. The CDR3 nucleotides read TGTGCCAGCAGTGAAAACGGACTAAAGGGCGCCGAGCAGTACTTC. This gives the protein CASSENGLKGAEQYF.

This chain connects TRBV11-2 to TRBJ1-1; 7 positions agree with TRBD1. CDR3 length: 16 residues. With V trimmed by 4 bases and J by 1 base, 9 bases remained unmatched. Germline loops: CDR1 SGHAT, CDR2 FQNNGV. The CDR3 coding sequence is TGTGCCAGCAGCTCCCTACAGGGGCCGAGGAACACTGAAGCTTTCTTT. Encoded protein: CASSSLQGPRNTEAFF.

This sequence joins TRBV7-2 and TRBJ2-7, with 9 bases identical to TRBD2. The junction had 4 bases not matched to a gene; V was cut back by 1 base and J by 3 bases. CDR1 is SGHTA, CDR2 FQGNSA, per germline. The CDR3 loop spans 15 amino acids. The CDR3 DNA follows: TGTGCCAGCAGCTTAGGACTAGCGGACCTCTACGAGCAGTACTTC. The encoded protein is CASSLGLADLYEQYF.

This chain uses TRBV7-2 with TRBJ2-7, with D perhaps matching TRBD2 (6 bases). V lost 5 bases to trimming and J lost 4 bases, with 12 bases between them. Germline loops: CDR1 SGHTA, CDR2 FQGNSA. The CDR3 length is 13 residues. The CDR3 DNA reads TGTGCCAGCAGCGTACCGGGGGTATACGAGCAGTACTTC. Protein: CASSVPGVYEQYF.